This T cell receptor (beta chain) stems from a study of blood T cell repertoires in COVID-19. Germline values: CDR1 SGHAT, CDR2 FQNNGV. There are 18 residues in the CDR3. V lost 5 bases, J lost 3 bases, and 23 bases lay in between. TCRdb's copy holds only in-frame clones and misses some; the assay was immunoSEQ multiplex PCR. This sample carries under 150,000 clones, 70% to 80% of them seen once, and the ten largest clones take approximately 10%. Sequences were obtained from peripheral blood. The TCR originated in a human donor in a cohort sampled during active COVID-19. The gene calls are TRBV11-2 and TRBJ2-1; tentative D call: TRBD2 (7 bases). DNA for the CDR3: TGTGCCAGCAGCGTGCCGGCGGGGGCGCGCGAAGGCTACAATGAGCAGTTCTTC. Protein sequence: CASSVPAGAREGYNEQFF.